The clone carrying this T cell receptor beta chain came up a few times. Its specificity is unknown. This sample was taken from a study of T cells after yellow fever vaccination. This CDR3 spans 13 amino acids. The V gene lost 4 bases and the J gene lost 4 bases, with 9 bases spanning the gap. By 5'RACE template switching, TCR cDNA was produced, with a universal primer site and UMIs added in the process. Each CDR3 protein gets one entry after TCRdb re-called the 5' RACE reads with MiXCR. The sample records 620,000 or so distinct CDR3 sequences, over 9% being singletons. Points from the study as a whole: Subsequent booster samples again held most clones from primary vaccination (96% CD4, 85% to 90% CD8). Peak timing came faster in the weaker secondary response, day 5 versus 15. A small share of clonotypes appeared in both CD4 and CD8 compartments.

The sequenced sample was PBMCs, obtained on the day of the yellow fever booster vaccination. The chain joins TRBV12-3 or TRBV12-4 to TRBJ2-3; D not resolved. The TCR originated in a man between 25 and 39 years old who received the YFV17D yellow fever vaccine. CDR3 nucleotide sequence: TGTGCCAGCAGTTCCCTGTTGGCAGATACGCAGTATTTT. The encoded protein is CASSSLLADTQYF.